The T cell receptor (delta chain) under discussion was sequenced for a study of Vδ1+ human thymocytes. Whole-study findings and limits: Thymic TRG and TRD repertoires appeared highly polyclonal.

This clone appeared a single time. What it recognizes is unknown. Germline CDR1 TSWWSYY, CDR2 QGS. This CDR3 has 23 amino acids. V gave up 0 bases and J gave up 2 bases; unmatched junction bases: 26. The template was reverse-transcribed extracted RNA. Pooled V-gene forward primers with one constant-region reverse primer generated the CDR3 amplicons by multiplex PCR. TCRdb re-called the multiplex PCR reads with CATT. The table has about 58,000 delta-chain clones, about 15% seen once. Sequences were obtained from Vdelta1+ gamma-delta thymocytes from the thymus. As for subset: FACS-sorted CD3+ TCRalphabeta- TCRVdelta1+ TCRVdelta2- thymocytes. The gene calls are TRDV1 and TRDJ1; 8 bases agree with TRDD3. The TCR comes from a girl younger than two who had congenital heart surgery. The chain's CDR3 is CALGELAPPTCDRDWGPTDKLIF. The CDR3 region has the DNA TGTGCTCTTGGGGAACTAGCTCCTCCTACCTGTGATCGGGACTGGGGGCCGACCGATAAACTCATCTTT.